This T cell receptor beta chain stems from a study of technical replicates of blood from several donors. TCRdb's copy holds only in-frame clones and misses some; the assay was immunoSEQ multiplex PCR. The profile shows under 110,000 clones, around 96% of them singletons. Germline values: CDR1 SGHNT, CDR2 YYREEE (reference sequence). The CDR3 spans 12 residues. V was clipped by 4 bases and J by 6 bases, with 11 bases between them. This clone occurred once. Different DNA sequences within this sample yield the same CDR3. The chain combines TRBV5-4 with TRBJ2-7, with D possibly TRBD1 on 6 matching bases. Sequences were obtained from T cells isolated from PBMCs. The sequence came from a human donor in good health. The CDR3 DNA reads TGTGCCAGCAGCCCGACAGGCGGCGAGCAGTACTTC. Encoded protein: CASSPTGGEQYF.